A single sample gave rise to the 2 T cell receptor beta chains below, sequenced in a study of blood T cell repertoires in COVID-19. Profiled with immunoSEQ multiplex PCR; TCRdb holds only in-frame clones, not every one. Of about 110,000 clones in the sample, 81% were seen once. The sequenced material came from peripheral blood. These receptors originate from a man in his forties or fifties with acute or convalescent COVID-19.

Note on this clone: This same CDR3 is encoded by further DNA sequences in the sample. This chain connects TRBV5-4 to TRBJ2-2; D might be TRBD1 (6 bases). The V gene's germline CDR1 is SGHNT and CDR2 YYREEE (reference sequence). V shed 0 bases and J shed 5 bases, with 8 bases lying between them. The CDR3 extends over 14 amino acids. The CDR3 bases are TGTGCCAGCAGCTTGGGGGGACAAACCGGGGAGCTGTTTTTT. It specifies CASSLGGQTGELFF.

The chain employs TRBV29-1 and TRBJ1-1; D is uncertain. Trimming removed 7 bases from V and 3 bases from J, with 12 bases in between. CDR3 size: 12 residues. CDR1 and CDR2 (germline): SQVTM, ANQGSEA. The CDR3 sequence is CSAIEHDTEAFF. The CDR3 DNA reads TGCAGCGCTATCGAACACGACACTGAAGCTTTCTTT.